These 23 T cell receptor beta chains came from one sample sequenced in a study of OX40 agonist ivuxolimab in advanced cancers. Assay: immunoSEQ multiplex PCR; the TCRdb copy retains only in-frame clones and omits some. Here the sample spans tens of thousands of clones, roughly 83% being singletons. Material: CD4+ or CD8+ T cells sorted from blood, obtained in a trial of the OX40 agonist ivuxolimab. The receptor set was obtained from an adult with an advanced solid tumor such as melanoma, head and neck, liver or kidney cancer.

The chain has TRBV5-5 and TRBJ2-5, with 13 bases that match TRBD2. The CDR3 covers 14 residues. J was trimmed by 8 bases and V by 4 bases; bases with no gene match: 5. Germline loops: CDR1 SGHKS, CDR2 YYEKEE (reference sequence). The CDR3 region is CASSTSGGAATQYF. In DNA form, the CDR3 reads TGTGCCAGCAGCACTAGCGGGGGGGCGGCCACCCAGTACTTC.

This chain connects TRBV7-6 to TRBJ1-1, with 7 bases matching TRBD1. The CDR3 loop spans 16 amino acids. Per the germline V gene, CDR1 is SGHVS and CDR2 is FNYEAQ. The ends lost 6 bases at V and 1 base at J; junction bases unmatched: 11. CDR3 amino acids: CASRGDREGRNTEAFF. DNA of the CDR3: TGTGCCAGCAGGGGAGACAGGGAGGGTAGGAACACTGAAGCTTTCTTT.

V gene TRBV29-1 combines with J gene TRBJ2-3, with 7 bases identical to TRBD2. The CDR3 contains 12 residues. From germline, CDR1 is SQVTM and CDR2 ANQGSEA. After removal of 6 bases from V and 4 bases from J, the junction contained 4 bases not matched to a gene. The CDR3 loop reads CSVLAAADTQYF. DNA of the CDR3: TGCAGCGTCCTAGCGGCGGCAGATACGCAGTATTTT.

The genes are TRBV6-5 and TRBJ1-1; maybe TRBD1 (5 bases). The CDR3 is made up of 16 amino acids. Germline V gene lookup returns CDR1 MNHEY and CDR2 SVGAGI. With 0 bases removed from V and 0 bases from J, the gap between germline ends came to 11 bases. The CDR3 DNA sequence: TGTGCCAGCAGTTACTCGAACCAGGACATGAACACTGAAGCTTTCTTT. Translation gives CASSYSNQDMNTEAFF.

The chain has TRBV27 and TRBJ2-1; 11 bases agree with TRBD2. Germline assignment: CDR1 MNHEY and CDR2 SMNVEV (reference sequence). This CDR3 is 16 amino acids long. V lost 5 bases to trimming and J lost 6 bases; unmatched junction nucleotides: 9. CDR3 sequence reads: CASSPLLAGVFNEQFF. DNA for the CDR3: TGTGCCAGCAGTCCGCTACTAGCGGGAGTGTTCAATGAGCAGTTCTTC.

This clone was picked up one time. CDR3 in amino acids: CASSLGRDGDEQYF. For the CDR3, the DNA is TGTGCCAGCAGCTTAGGCCGGGATGGGGACGAGCAGTACTTC. The chain uses TRBV11-2 and TRBJ2-7; possible D gene TRBD2, 5 bases. V was cut by 1 base and J by 5 bases, with 12 bases left in between. Germline V gene lookup returns CDR1 SGHAT and CDR2 FQNNGV. The CDR3 consists of 14 residues. Variable domain in full (rest from reference TRBV11-2 and TRBJ2-7): EAGVAQSPRYKIIEKRQSVAFWCNPISGHATLYWYQQILGQGPKLLIQFQNNGVVDDSQLPKDRFSAERLKGVDSTLKIQPAKLEDSAVYLCASSLGRDGDEQYFGPGTRLTVT.

The rearrangement joins TRBV7-6 to TRBJ1-5; D gene ambiguous. Germline V gene lookup returns CDR1 SGHVS and CDR2 FNYEAQ. The CDR3 runs 13 residues. The V and J ends lost 0 bases and 7 bases respectively, with 7 bases between them. CDR3 protein: CASSLAKGQPQHF. In DNA, the CDR3 is TGTGCCAGCAGCTTAGCAAAGGGACAGCCCCAGCATTTT.

This clone was seen a single time. This chain connects TRBV5-5 to TRBJ2-6; no firm D call. The V end lost 0 bases, the J end lost 0 bases, and 10 bases lay between the germline ends. The CDR3 length is 17 residues. CDR1 SGHKS and CDR2 YYEKEE come from the germline V gene (reference sequence). The CDR3 region is CASSLEGSTSGANVLTF. The CDR3 DNA is TGTGCCAGCAGCTTGGAAGGTTCGACCTCTGGGGCCAACGTCCTGACTTTC.

This chain joins TRBV9 and TRBJ1-3; D might be TRBD1 (5 bases). Looked up from germline, CDR1 is SGDLS and CDR2 is YYNGEE. V was pared by 0 bases and J by 0 bases, with 13 bases between. CDR3 length: 17 amino acids. CDR3 protein: CASSVDGARSSGNTIYF. The CDR3 DNA reads as TGTGCCAGCAGCGTAGACGGGGCCAGGAGCTCTGGAAACACCATATATTTT.

The rearrangement uses TRBV27 and TRBJ2-1; 10 nucleotides line up with TRBD2. Germline V CDR1 and CDR2: MNHEY, SMNVEV (reference sequence). The CDR3 is 16 residues long. J lost 4 bases, V lost 11 bases, and 14 bases had no gene match. CDR3 residues: CASRPLSGGPYNEQFF. The CDR3 DNA follows: TGTGCCTCACGTCCCCTTAGCGGGGGGCCTTACAATGAGCAGTTCTTC.

The chain recombines TRBV7-9 with TRBJ2-1; unclear D gene. The V and J ends lost 3 bases and 10 bases respectively, with 7 bases between them. Looked up from germline, CDR1 is SEHNR and CDR2 is FQNEAQ (reference sequence). The CDR3 has 11 residues. CDR3 in amino acids: CASSFSWEQFF. CDR3 nucleotide sequence: TGTGCCAGCAGCTTTAGTTGGGAGCAGTTCTTC. Variable domain in full (rest from reference TRBV7-9 and TRBJ2-1): DTGVSQNPRHKITKRGQNVTFRCDPISEHNRLYWYRQTLGQGPEFLTYFQNEAQLEKSRLLSDRFSAERPKGSFSTLEIQRTEQGDSAMYLCASSFSWEQFFGPGTRLTVL.

The chain is built from TRBV7-7 and TRBJ2-5; possible D gene TRBD1, 6 bases. The DNA end is a closer match to TRBJ2-7, so the J assignment may be wrong. Germline V lookup: CDR1 SSHAT, CDR2 FNYEAQ (reference sequence). The CDR3 totals 15 residues. The CDR3 DNA follows: TGTGCCAGCAGCTTAGGCAGGGACACGTCCTACGAGCAGTACTTC. Protein: CASSLGRDTSYEQYF.

V gene TRBV27 combines with J gene TRBJ1-6; D ambiguous. Trimming removed 5 bases at V and 8 bases at J, with 16 bases between. Per the germline V gene, CDR1 is MNHEY and CDR2 is SMNVEV (reference sequence). This CDR3 has 15 amino acids. The CDR3 region is CASSHIWGGDSPLHF. In nucleotides, the CDR3 is TGTGCCAGCAGTCATATCTGGGGTGGGGATTCACCCCTCCACTTT.

The V and J genes are TRBV5-6 and TRBJ1-2; no firm D call. Germline V gene lookup returns CDR1 SGHDT and CDR2 YYEEEE. The ends were cut back, 0 bases at V and 4 bases at J, with 10 bases in the middle. The CDR3 extends over 14 amino acids. The CDR3 nucleotides read TGTGCCAGCAGCTTGGTACGGATTACCTATGGCTACACCTTC. This translates into CASSLVRITYGYTF. The full variable domain, its missing parts supplied by reference TRBV5-6 and TRBJ1-2, is DAGVTQSPTHLIKTRGQQVTLRCSPKSGHDTVSWYQQALGQGPQFIFQYYEEEERQRGNFPDRFSGHQFPNYSSELNVNALLLGDSALYLCASSLVRITYGYTFGSGTRLTVV.

The chain couples TRBV19 to TRBJ1-2; 9 nucleotides align to TRBD1. V dropped 5 bases and J dropped 4; count of bases not matched to a gene: 8. This CDR3 region has 15 residues. Per the germline V gene, CDR1 is LNHDA and CDR2 is SQIVND (reference sequence). This CDR3 is CASSPPGTGIYGYTF. The CDR3 DNA is TGTGCCAGTAGTCCGCCGGGGACAGGGATCTATGGCTACACCTTC.

The rearrangement links TRBV11-2 to TRBJ2-7; maybe TRBD2 (6 bases). V was clipped by 2 bases and J by 5 bases, with 16 bases between them. Germline loops: CDR1 SGHAT, CDR2 FQNNGV. The CDR3 consists of 15 residues. The chain's CDR3 is CASSLMEGSNNEQYF. The CDR3 bases are TGTGCCAGCAGCTTAATGGAGGGGAGCAATAACGAGCAGTACTTC.

The V gene is TRBV7-8, the J gene TRBJ2-4; D is unresolved. V dropped 5 bases and J dropped 0 bases, with 14 bases sitting between them. CDR3 size: 16 residues. The germline CDR1 and CDR2 sequences are SGHVS and FQNEAQ. For the CDR3, the DNA is TGTGCCAGCAGCCCGCGGCGAGATTTAGCCAAAAACATTCAGTACTTC. It translates to CASSPRRDLAKNIQYF.

The chain is built from TRBV4-2 and TRBJ1-4; the D gene is possibly TRBD1 (5 bases). Germline values: CDR1 LGHNA, CDR2 YNFKEQ. Trimming stripped 0 bases from V and 5 bases from J, with 13 bases between. The CDR3 covers 16 residues. CDR3 amino acids: CASSQDPRDGNEKLFF. Here the CDR3 DNA reads TGTGCCAGCAGCCAAGATCCCCGGGACGGCAATGAAAAACTGTTTTTT.

With respect to this clone: The junction and the germline gene differ at one end; a read error may be behind it. The chain uses TRBV7-2 and TRBJ2-2; TRBD2 matches at 8 bases. The length of the CDR3 is 13 residues. The germline V gene encodes CDR1 SGHTA and CDR2 FQGNSA. The CDR3 protein is CASSLAGTGELFF. CDR3 DNA sequence: TGTGCCAGCAGCCTAGCGGGCACCGGGGAGCTGTTTTTT.

This clone was seen more than once but under ten times. The chain employs TRBV14 and TRBJ2-7; the D gene is possibly TRBD2 (6 bases). CDR1 is SGHDN and CDR2 is FVKESK in the germline V gene. The CDR3 is made up of 11 amino acids. Trimming left V 3 bases short and J 7 bases short, with 7 bases between. The DNA for the CDR3 is TGTGCCAGCAGCCAGGGGGGTGAGCAGTACTTC. Protein sequence: CASSQGGEQYF.

This chain's CDR3 is CASSFGDTDYNEQFF. The CDR3 DNA reads TGTGCCAGCAGCTTCGGGGACACCGACTACAATGAGCAGTTCTTC. This chain connects TRBV5-6 to TRBJ2-1, with a tentative D call TRBD1 (6 bases). The CDR3 consists of 15 residues. Germline loops: CDR1 SGHDT, CDR2 YYEEEE. V was pared by 2 bases and J by 3 bases, with 12 bases between. The full variable domain, completed using reference TRBV5-6 and TRBJ2-1, is DAGVTQSPTHLIKTRGQQVTLRCSPKSGHDTVSWYQQALGQGPQFIFQYYEEEERQRGNFPDRFSGHQFPNYSSELNVNALLLGDSALYLCASSFGDTDYNEQFFGPGTRLTVL.

This chain uses TRBV15 with TRBJ2-7; D call uncertain. Germline assignment: CDR1 LNHNV and CDR2 YYDKDF (reference sequence). Trimming pared 0 bases from V and 11 bases from J, leaving 14 bases between. CDR3 length equals 13 residues. CDR3 DNA sequence: TGTGCCACCAGCAGAGATCGGCATCGAGAAGAGTACTTC. Its protein product is CATSRDRHREEYF.

The gene calls are TRBV30 and TRBJ1-2; D unclear. The CDR3 is 13 residues long. Germline CDR1 and CDR2: GTSNPN and SVGIG (reference sequence). Between the trimmed V and J ends, which lost 0 bases and 6 bases, there was a span of 11 bases. The CDR3 spells CAWSVLTVDGYTF. The CDR3 DNA reads as TGTGCCTGGAGTGTACTAACAGTGGATGGCTACACCTTC. Variable domain in full (rest from reference TRBV30 and TRBJ1-2): SQTIHQWPATLVQPVGSPLSLECTVEGTSNPNLYWYRQAAGRGLQLLFYSVGIGQISSEVPQNLSASRPQDRQFILSSKKLLLSDSGFYLCAWSVLTVDGYTFGSGTRLTVV.